This TCR beta chain is drawn from a study of blood T cell repertoires in COVID-19. Here immunoSEQ multiplex PCR was the method, and the copy in TCRdb shows in-frame clones only, minus some. The sample has 200,000 to 250,000 clones, around 83% seen once. Germline V CDR1 and CDR2: SGHNT, YYREEE (reference sequence). V was clipped by 2 bases and J by 10 bases; unmatched bases: 11. The CDR3 consists of 15 residues. The TCR comes from a woman aged 45-65 years with COVID-19, enrolled during active disease. Sequencing input: peripheral blood. The chain is built from TRBV5-4 and TRBJ2-3; 9 bases line up with TRBD1. The DNA for the CDR3 is TGTGCCAGCAGCTTCCGGGACAGGGATCAGCCTCCGCAGTATTTT. Its protein is CASSFRDRDQPPQYF.